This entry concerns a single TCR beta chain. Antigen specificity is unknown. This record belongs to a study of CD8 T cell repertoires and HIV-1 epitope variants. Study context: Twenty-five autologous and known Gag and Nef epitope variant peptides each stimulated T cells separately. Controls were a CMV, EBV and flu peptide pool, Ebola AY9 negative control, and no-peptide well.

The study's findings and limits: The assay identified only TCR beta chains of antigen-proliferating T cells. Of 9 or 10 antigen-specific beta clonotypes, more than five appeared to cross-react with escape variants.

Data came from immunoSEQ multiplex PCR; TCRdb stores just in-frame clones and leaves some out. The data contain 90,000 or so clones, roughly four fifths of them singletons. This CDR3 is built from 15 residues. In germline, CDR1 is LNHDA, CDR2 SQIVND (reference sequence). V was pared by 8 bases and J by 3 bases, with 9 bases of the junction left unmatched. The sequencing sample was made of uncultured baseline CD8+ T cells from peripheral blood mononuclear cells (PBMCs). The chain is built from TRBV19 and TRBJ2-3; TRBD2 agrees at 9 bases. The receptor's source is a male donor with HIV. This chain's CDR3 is CASDSRGGETDTQYF. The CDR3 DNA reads TGTGCCAGTGATTCGCGGGGGGGCGAAACAGATACGCAGTATTTT.